The T cell receptor beta chain described here comes from a study of T cells in Graves' hyperthyroidism and ophthalmopathy (dated by TCRdb to between 2017 and 2020). As for the study more broadly: Peripheral blood was sampled at the time of initial diagnosis, prior to any treatment. TCR V-J signatures able to tell the groups apart were searched for in a discovery cohort of 95 to 100 patients, of whom more than 40 had Graves' ophthalmopathy and about 60 had stable Graves' hyperthyroidism. Prospective prediction of ophthalmopathy was tested in an independent validation cohort consisting of fewer than 20 hyperthyroidism patients and around 16 patients who later progressed to ophthalmopathy. For training and testing, the roughly 97 patients in the discovery cohort were randomly divided in a 7:3 ratio. The study also compared thyroid tissue and blood T-cell repertoires from roughly six Graves' hyperthyroidism patients. After blood sampling, hyperthyroidism patients were treated with methimazole at a starting dose of 30 mg daily, and ophthalmopathy patients were treated with high-dose intravenous methylprednisolone. The paper describes TCR Vbeta CDR3 sequencing of 135 peripheral blood samples, made up of roughly 45 ophthalmopathy patients, around 78 hyperthyroidism patients and some 17 progressor patients.

The TCR beta CDR3 regions were amplified from the RNA transcripts. The TCR CDR3 was subjected to a first round of RT-PCR using the HTBI primer set and the Qiagen OneStep RT-PCR kit. The libraries were constructed in a second round of multiplex PCR and then size-selected and purified. Sequencing of the libraries was done on an Illumina HiSeq2000 using paired-end 100 bp reads. Turning to the authors' computational methods: Raw data were processed with SOAPnuke, discarding reads with adapters, uncalled bases, mean Phred below 15, or no exact constant-primer or identifier match. COPE v1.2.5 was used to merge high-quality paired reads, and clonotypes were defined as unique nucleotide sequences. MiTCR v1.1 was used to align the clonotypes against IMGT TRBV, TRBD and TRBJ reference segments. Analysis was restricted to V-J combinations with a frequency above 0.0001, which covered 99.2% of repertoires. The TCS score was defined as the ratio of F50 (clonal expansion) to E x V (chaos), calculated using BLOSUM62-based TCRdist between CDR3 peptides within each V-J. Welch's t-statistics and random forest reduced 450 to 600 V-J features to 13, which were used in a naive Bayes classifier (R e1071). The similarity between thyroid and blood repertoires was quantified using the Morisita-Horn index. TCRdb reanalyzed the raw reads on its own, using fastp at Q25 for trimming and MiXCR for clone calling, and kept in-frame beta chains. Each entry merges the rows of one CDR3 protein and shows their most common DNA and genes. TCRdb, not the authors, supplied the V and J calls. Recorded for this sample are over 700,000 distinct CDR3 sequences; 35% to 45% of them occurred a single time. The top ten constitute approximately 10% of the sample.

Study-wide conclusions, independent of this receptor: Most expanded thyroid clonotypes (frequency above 0.001) were also detected in blood, a finding suggesting that blood repertoires may reflect thyroid immune responses. A model built on a 13 V-J signature distinguished ophthalmopathy from stable hyperthyroidism, reaching about 89% sensitivity and about 81% specificity in cross-validation and 80%/75% in testing. No statistical method was used to fix the sample size in advance, and group allocation was not hidden from the investigators. In validation, the model predicted progression to ophthalmopathy a median of approximately 6.6 months before onset, with about 71% sensitivity and nearly 75% specificity.

The germline V gene (reference sequence) sets CDR1 to PRHDT and CDR2 to FYEKMQ. V is reduced by 0 bases and J by 5 bases, leaving a spacing of 16 bases between them. There are 16 amino acids in the CDR3, from cysteine to phenylalanine inclusive. Just the 48-base CDR3 DNA is kept, in frame starting at base 1. A patient counted as having stable Graves' hyperthyroidism if no progression to ophthalmopathy occurred over 18 months of follow-up. The hyperthyroidism patients were between 18 and 65 years old and newly diagnosed, with a disease duration of less than 2 months. Any patient with an uncontrolled infection, another autoimmune disease, pregnancy or lactation was excluded. Diagnoses were based on clinical symptoms, serum thyroxine and TRAb, thyroid ultrasound and orbital computed tomography. PBMCs were separated from under 12 ml of fresh peripheral blood using Ficoll-Paque density gradient centrifugation. Trizol reagent was used to extract total RNA, and RNA quality was then checked on an Agilent 2100 Bioanalyzer.

A few counts support this clonotype. No antigen is known for it. It has no much larger one-base neighbor in the sample; base qualities were not kept. This receptor was obtained from a young man with Graves' hyperthyroidism. The chain joins TRBV13 to TRBJ2-5; TRBD2 is possibly the D segment (5 matching bases). Sequencing was performed on blood. The CDR3 loop reads CASSLGGSSERETQYF. The DNA reads TGTGCCAGCAGCTTAGGGGGCAGTTCTGAGCGGGAGACCCAGTACTTC.